This is a list of T cell receptor beta chains from one sample in a study of blood T cell repertoires in COVID-19. Clones were sequenced by immunoSEQ multiplex PCR, and TCRdb holds only the in-frame ones, with some missing. The table records about 110,000 clones, around 80% of them present only once. The sequencing input was peripheral blood. These receptors were collected from a woman older than 75 with active or convalescent COVID-19. Both conserved end residues are part of each CDR3. The D gene is left open where the match is weak. The listing skips clone size in some rows; elsewhere it reads once, few, many or a size class.

j_gene | abundance | d_gene | v_gene | CDR3nt | CDR3aa
TRBJ1-1 | few | . | TRBV7-2 | TGTGCCAGCAGCTTAGTCTTTAGGGGGAACACTGAAGCTTTCTTT | CASSLVFRGNTEAFF
TRBJ2-5 | . | . | TRBV6-1 | TGTGCCAGCAGTGAAGCCCATCCGACCCAGTACTTC | CASSEAHPTQYF
TRBJ2-7 | . | TRBD2 | TRBV28 | TGTGCCAGCAGTCAGCTAGCGGGAAGCCTTTCCTACGAGCAGTACTTC | CASSQLAGSLSYEQYF
TRBJ1-1 | . | . | TRBV5-1 | TGCGCCAGCAGCTGGAGGCAGAACACTGAAGCTTTCTTT | CASSWRQNTEAFF
TRBJ1-5 | . | . | TRBV15 | TGTGCCACCAGCAGACAGGTTAGCAATCAGCCCCAGCATTTT | CATSRQVSNQPQHF
TRBJ2-2 | . | TRBD1 | TRBV4-1 | TGCGCCAGCAAGAGGGGGCAGGACACCGGGGAGCTGTTTTTT | CASKRGQDTGELFF
TRBJ2-7 | few | . | TRBV12-3/TRBV12-4 | TGTGCCAGTAGACAGGAGACTTACGAGCAGTACTTC | CASRQETYEQYF
TRBJ2-7 | . | TRBD2 | TRBV28 | TGTGCCAGCAGTTTCGGGACTAGCGAGCAGTACTTC | CASSFGTSEQYF
TRBJ2-1 | . | TRBD1 | TRBV15 | TGTGCCACCAGCAGTGACAGGGGCAATGAGCAGTTCTTC | CATSSDRGNEQFF
TRBJ1-2 | . | . | TRBV30 | TGTGCCTGGACGCCCGGAGGGTATGGCTACACCTTC | CAWTPGGYGYTF